This T cell receptor beta chain was retrieved from a study of OX40 agonist ivuxolimab in advanced cancers. At the level of the whole study: Ivuxolimab was a fully human IgG2 agonistic monoclonal antibody targeting the costimulatory receptor OX40 (CD134). Prior anti-PD-1, anti-PD-L1 or anti-CTLA-4 therapy was permitted, and checkpoint inhibitors had been received by 30% to 40% of dose-escalation patients. The paper describes the monotherapy dose-escalation part (N ≈ 50 patients) of the phase I trial of ivuxolimab. The point of sequencing TCRbeta in the periphery was to test whether ivuxolimab changed TCR sequence diversity and drove clonal T-cell expansion. Intravenous ivuxolimab was administered to patients every 2 weeks at six dose levels: 0.01, 0.1, 0.3, 1.5, 3 and 10 mg/kg. Of the 50 to 55 dose-escalation patients, hepatocellular carcinoma was present in some 19, melanoma in approximately 15, renal cell carcinoma in 9 and head and neck cancer in 9. Three dose-escalation patients achieved partial responses, one with hepatocellular carcinoma and two with cutaneous melanoma. A male proportion of around 83% and a mean age of around 60 years, ranging from about 20 to 79, were recorded for the dose-escalation cohort. Overall study results and their limits: At doses of 0.1 to 3.0 mg/kg, clonal expansion of both CD4+ and CD8+ T cells in blood was seen between baseline and week 6. The antigen specificity of the peripheral T cells that underwent clonal expansion was not determined. Low levels of normalized T-cell clonal expansion were also seen in some patients who did not respond. On average, CD8+ T cells showed more expanded clones than CD4+ T cells after ivuxolimab. In partial responders in the 0.1-3.0 mg/kg groups, normalized peripheral clonal expansion was found to be among the lowest, especially among CD8+ T cells.

Based on its abundance in the sample, this clone is medium-sized (0.01 to 0.1%). No cognate antigen has been identified for it. No clone much larger than this one lies a single base away; base qualities are absent. This specimen includes other DNA sequences encoding the same CDR3. To sequence the TCRbeta CDR3 region, genomic DNA was isolated from the sorted cells. The immunoSEQ Assay was used for sequencing of TCRbeta CDR3 regions. Drawn from immuneACCESS, this table holds only the in-frame rearrangements with V and J called that TCRdb kept. Clones are partly lost; checked studies trace under half to an unresolved V gene and leave the rest unexplained. Recorded for this sample are fewer than 55,000 clones; around 84% of them occurred a single time. Approximately 20% of the sample comes from the top ten. The CDR3 spans 14 residues, from the cysteine through the phenylalanine. The entry retains the CDR3 DNA only, 42 bases that are in frame from base 1. At the junction V is shortened by 5 bases and J by 7 bases, with 15 bases in between. Via the germline V gene (reference sequence), CDR1 is SEHNR and CDR2 FQNEAQ.

Patients with autoimmune disease history or receiving systemic immunosuppression were excluded from the trial. In every dose cohort, peripheral blood was drawn for TCR sequencing at baseline, cycle 4 day 1, and cycle 7 day 1. Samples came from an open-label, multicenter, first-in-human phase I dose-escalation trial of ivuxolimab. Adults with locally advanced or metastatic melanoma, renal cell carcinoma, hepatocellular carcinoma or head and neck squamous cell carcinoma were enrolled in the trial. Before TCR sequencing, CD4+ T cells and CD8+ T cells were sorted from peripheral blood as separate populations.

The chain is encoded by TRBV7-9 joined to TRBJ1-5, with no confidently assigned D gene. The TCR comes from an adult with an advanced solid tumor such as melanoma, head and neck, liver or kidney cancer. Sequencing used CD4+ or CD8+ T cells sorted from blood, obtained in a trial of the OX40 agonist ivuxolimab. The CDR3: CASSLPGSGQPQHF. The nucleotide sequence reads TGTGCCAGCAGCCTACCCGGGAGTGGGCAGCCCCAGCATTTT.